The sequence of this T cell receptor beta chain was determined in a study of response to subunit inactivated influenza vaccine. One entry per CDR3 protein, called by TCRdb with MiXCR from the RT-PCR reads. The sample yields approximately 530,000 distinct CDR3 sequences, 6% to 9% seen once. The V and J ends lost 5 bases and 2 bases, in that order; junction bases with no gene match: 3. The CDR3 is 14 amino acids. This clonotype has at least ten counts. Antigen specificity is unknown. General observations from the study: It was suggested by the authors that few new T cells are recruited by each seasonal influenza vaccination.

The TCR originated in a man between 50 and 75 years old who received an inactivated influenza vaccine. The genes are TRBV12-3 or TRBV12-4 and TRBJ2-3; 8 bases match TRBD1. The material sequenced was PBMCs from blood, taken less than 30 months after vaccination. In nucleotides, the CDR3 is TGTGCCAGCAGTAGACAGGGGAACACAGATACGCAGTATTTT. Amino acids: CASSRQGNTDTQYF.